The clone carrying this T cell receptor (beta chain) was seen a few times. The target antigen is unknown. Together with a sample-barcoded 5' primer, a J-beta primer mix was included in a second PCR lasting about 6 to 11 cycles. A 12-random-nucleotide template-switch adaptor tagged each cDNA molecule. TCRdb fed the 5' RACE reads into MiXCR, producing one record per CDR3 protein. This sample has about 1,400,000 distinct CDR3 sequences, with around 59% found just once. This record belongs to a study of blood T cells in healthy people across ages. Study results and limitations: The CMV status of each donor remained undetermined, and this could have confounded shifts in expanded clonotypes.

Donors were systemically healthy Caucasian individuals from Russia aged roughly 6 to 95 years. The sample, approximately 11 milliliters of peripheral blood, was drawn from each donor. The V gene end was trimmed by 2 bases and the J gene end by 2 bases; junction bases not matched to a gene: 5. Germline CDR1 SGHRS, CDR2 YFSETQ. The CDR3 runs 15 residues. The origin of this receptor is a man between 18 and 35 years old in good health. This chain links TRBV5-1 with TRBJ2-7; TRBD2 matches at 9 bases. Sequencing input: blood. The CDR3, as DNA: TGCGCCAGCAGCTTTGGACTAGCGCTAGCCTACGAGCAGTACTTC. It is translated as CASSFGLALAYEQYF.